Here is one T cell receptor (beta chain) with its context. Its antigen remains unknown. This entry comes from a study of long-term antiretroviral therapy in people with HIV. Study conclusions and caveats: Post-ART, diversity grew, though it stayed under transplant donor control levels. Repertoires in HIV (unlike those of controls) had narrower CDR3 length ranges.

Cryopreserved PBMC numbered roughly 0.85-10 million per sample before DNA extraction. Run at survey level, the immunoSEQ assay was version v3.0. Sequenced by immunoSEQ multiplex PCR; TCRdb stores in-frame clones only, minus some. The sample consists of about 38,000 clones, roughly 76% of them appearing once. Germline values: CDR1 SGHRS, CDR2 YFSETQ. Trimming removed 1 base from V and 0 bases from J, with 20 bases in between. The CDR3 totals 19 residues. V gene TRBV5-1 combines with J gene TRBJ2-1; perhaps TRBD1 as D (6 bases). The receptor's source is a man younger than 30 with HIV. The sequencing used unsorted PBMCs, collected 1.5 years after starting antiretroviral therapy. In DNA, the CDR3 is TGCGCCAGCAGCTTGCTGAGAGCACAGGGACCAAGCTCCTACAATGAGCAGTTCTTC. Translating gives CASSLLRAQGPSSYNEQFF. The full variable domain, its missing parts supplied by reference TRBV5-1 and TRBJ2-1, is KAGVTQTPRYLIKTRGQQVTLSCSPISGHRSVSWYQQTPGQGLQFLFEYFSETQRNKGNFPGRFSGRQFSNSRSEMNVSTLELGDSALYLCASSLLRAQGPSSYNEQFFGPGTRLTVL.